The text below deals with one T cell receptor beta chain. The ends were cut back, 5 bases at V and 5 bases at J, with 13 bases in the middle. Germline V gene data show CDR1 as SGHVS and CDR2 as FQNEAQ. This CDR3 contains 14 residues. Around 0.55 micrograms of biopsy DNA per sample underwent TCRB immunosequencing. Libraries were prepared by immunoSEQ multiplex PCR; TCRdb keeps only in-frame clonotypes and omits some of them. The repertoire has 10,000 to 15,000 clones, around 86% of them found once; the top ten carry about a tenth. Specified time point: neoterminal ileum biopsy at postoperative endoscopy, about 6 months after surgery. This sample is drawn from a study of T cell repertoires in ileal Crohn's disease. Study-wide context: Surgery for a complication: stricturing in approximately 60%, penetrating in about 40%.

The chain employs TRBV7-8 and TRBJ1-5, with D unresolved. The sample taken for sequencing was ileal tissue. The receptor was isolated from an adult with Crohn's disease. The CDR3 region has the DNA TGTGCCAGCAGCCCTCTATCCCGGGATCAGCCCCAGCATTTT. Protein: CASSPLSRDQPQHF. Together with reference TRBV7-8 and TRBJ1-5, the CDR3 gives the full variable domain: GAGVSQSPRYKVAKRGQDVALRCDPISGHVSLFWYQQALGQGPEFLTYFQNEAQLDKSGLPSDRFFAERPEGSVSTLKIQRTQQEDSAVYLCASSPLSRDQPQHFGDGTRLSIL.